The clone carrying this TCR beta chain has at least ten counts. The target antigen is unknown. Germline values: CDR1 SGHNT, CDR2 YYREEE (reference sequence). The CDR3 has 13 residues. V shed 4 bases and J 7 bases; nucleotides not matched to a gene: 6. These data belong to a study of T cell repertoires in cytomegalovirus infection. Study at large: Public TCR beta signature analysis indicated the presence of both CMV infection and matching HLA type.

MiXCR was run by TCRdb on the reads, yielding one entry per CDR3 protein. The sample yields 97,000 or so distinct CDR3 sequences, 15% to 20% seen once. Study-level results: The cumulative frequency of public TCR beta families identified carriers of CMV plus the relevant HLA. CMV-specific TCR beta clonotypes restricted by HLA-C were the ones dominating the ex vivo response.

The sample was PBMCs. J is TRBJ2-7 and V is TRBV5-4, with 9 bases identical to TRBD1. This clonotype originated in a human donor in good health (CMV status not recorded). Some clones in this sample may be carry-over from other donors' samples. As DNA, the CDR3 is TGTGCCAGCAGCGTAGACAGGGGGTGGGAGCAGTACTTC. It yields the protein CASSVDRGWEQYF.